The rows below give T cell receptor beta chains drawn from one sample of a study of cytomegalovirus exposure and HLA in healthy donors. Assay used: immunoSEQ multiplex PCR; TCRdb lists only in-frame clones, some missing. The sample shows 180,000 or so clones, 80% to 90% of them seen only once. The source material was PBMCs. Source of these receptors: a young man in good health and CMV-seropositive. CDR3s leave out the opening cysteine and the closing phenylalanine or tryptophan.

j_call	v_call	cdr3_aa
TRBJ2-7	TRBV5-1	ASSPRQGARYEQY
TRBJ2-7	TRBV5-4	ASSLGTGNYEQY
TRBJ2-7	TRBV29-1	SVGRTGTYEQY
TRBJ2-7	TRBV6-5	ASSRDRGISEQY
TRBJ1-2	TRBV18	ASSPIGQGASGYT
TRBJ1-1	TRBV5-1	ASSLGADTEAF
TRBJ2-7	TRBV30	AWMGTGRYEQY
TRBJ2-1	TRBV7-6	ASSPRGGAGYEQF
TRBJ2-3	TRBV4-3	ASSAETGTAADTQY
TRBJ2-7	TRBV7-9	ASSHDGDYEQY
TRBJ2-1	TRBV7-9	ASRSQGDEQF
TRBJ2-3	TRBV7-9	ASSLAVGGGTDTQY
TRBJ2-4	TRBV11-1	ASAQGELAKNIQY
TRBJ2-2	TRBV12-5	ASGLELGLAGSGGELF
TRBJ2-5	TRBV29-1	SVVGRKETQY
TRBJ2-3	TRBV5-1	ASSLSSGGITDTQY
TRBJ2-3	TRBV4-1	ASSQKGETSSTDTQY
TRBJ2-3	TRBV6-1	ASSQDSINHGTQY
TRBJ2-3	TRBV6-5	ASSYTGRDTQY
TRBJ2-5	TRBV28	ASSRGLETQY
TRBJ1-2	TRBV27	ASRDRTGAPYGYT
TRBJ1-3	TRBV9	ASSVGGRSSGNTIY
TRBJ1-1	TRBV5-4	ATQTGQGGTEAF
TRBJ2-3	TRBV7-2	ASSLGLAEDTQY
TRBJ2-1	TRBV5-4	ASSLGTSGGAGNEQF
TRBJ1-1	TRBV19	ASRGQGDVTEAF
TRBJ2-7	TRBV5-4	ASSPGQSQAADEQY
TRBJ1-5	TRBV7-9	SSSLRDRPQH
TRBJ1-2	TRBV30	AWSARGALGYT